Below, 11 T cell receptor beta chains from the same sample are listed, as sequenced in a study of Tregs in tolerant kidney transplant recipients. TCRdb's copy holds only in-frame clones and misses some; the assay was immunoSEQ multiplex PCR. Found here are 110,000 or so clones, around nine tenths of them singletons; the top ten hold approximately 0.62%. What was sequenced was CD4+ T cells from blood. Receptors originate from a human donor in good health.

J is TRBJ2-3 and V is TRBV2; 10 positions match TRBD2. V trimming: 3 bases; J trimming: 0 bases; junction bases outside the gene matches: 6. CDR3 length: 17 residues. The germline V gene encodes CDR1 SNHLY and CDR2 FYNNEI. CDR3 DNA: TGTGCCAGCAGTGATAGGACTAGCGGAATGAGCACAGATACGCAGTATTTT. This translates into CASSDRTSGMSTDTQYF.

The chain joins TRBV30 to TRBJ2-6; D unclear. This CDR3 has 13 amino acids. The germline V gene has CDR1 GTSNPN and CDR2 SVGIG (reference sequence). Trimming took off 0 bases at V and 2 bases at J, with 2 bases between the two ends. The CDR3 loop is CAWSVAGANVLTF. As DNA, the CDR3 is TGTGCCTGGAGTGTAGCTGGGGCCAACGTCCTGACTTTC.

The rearrangement joins TRBV19 to TRBJ1-5; D is uncertain. In germline, CDR1 is LNHDA, CDR2 SQIVND (reference sequence). The germline V and J ends were trimmed by 6 bases and 1 base, with 13 bases remaining between them. The CDR3 sequence is 15 residues long. This chain's CDR3 is CASRAGEVSNQPQHF. The DNA of the CDR3 is TGTGCCAGTAGGGCTGGGGAAGTAAGCAATCAGCCCCAGCATTTT.

This clone was counted a single time. This sequence joins TRBV27 and TRBJ2-4; a weak D match, TRBD1 (5 bases). The germline CDR1 and CDR2 sequences are MNHEY and SMNVEV (reference sequence). Trimming pared 2 bases from V and 5 bases from J, leaving 13 bases between. CDR3 length: 15 residues. In DNA form, the CDR3 reads TGTGCCAGCAGTTTAGACAGACCACCTCAAAACATTCAGTACTTC. Encoded protein: CASSLDRPPQNIQYF.

The chain uses TRBV11-2 and TRBJ1-3, with TRBD1 identical over 8 bases. The germline CDR1 and CDR2 sequences are SGHAT and FQNNGV. Trimming at V came to 4 bases and at J to 2 bases, leaving 1 base not matched to a gene. CDR3 size: 14 residues. The CDR3 loop is CASSWTGTGNTIYF. In DNA form, the CDR3 reads TGTGCCAGCAGCTGGACAGGGACTGGAAACACCATATATTTT. Drawing the rest from reference TRBV11-2 and TRBJ1-3, the complete variable domain is EAGVAQSPRYKIIEKRQSVAFWCNPISGHATLYWYQQILGQGPKLLIQFQNNGVVDDSQLPKDRFSAERLKGVDSTLKIQPAKLEDSAVYLCASSWTGTGNTIYFGEGSWLTVV.

The chain carries TRBV11-2 and TRBJ2-5, with TRBD2 matching over 8 bases. V was pared by 6 bases and J by 7 bases, with 10 bases of the junction left unmatched. This CDR3 is built from 14 residues. Germline loops: CDR1 SGHAT, CDR2 FQNNGV. The CDR3 protein is CASSLTSGPGTQYF. For the CDR3, the DNA is TGTGCCAGCAGTTTAACTAGCGGCCCGGGGACCCAGTACTTC. Full variable domain (missing parts from reference TRBV11-2 and TRBJ2-5): EAGVAQSPRYKIIEKRQSVAFWCNPISGHATLYWYQQILGQGPKLLIQFQNNGVVDDSQLPKDRFSAERLKGVDSTLKIQPAKLEDSAVYLCASSLTSGPGTQYFGPGTRLLVL.

On this clone: An end of the junction differs from the germline gene, which may be a read error. The V and J genes are TRBV7-9 and TRBJ2-7; 12 bases line up with TRBD2. Per the germline V gene, CDR1 is SEHNR and CDR2 is FQNEAQ (reference sequence). This CDR3 region has 13 residues. The CDR3 is CASSSRASGRARF. The DNA for the CDR3 is TGTGCCAGCAGTTCTCGGGCTAGCGGGAGGGCCCGGTTC. The variable domain in full, with the rest retrieved from reference TRBV7-9 and TRBJ2-7, is DTGVSQNPRHKITKRGQNVTFRCDPISEHNRLYWYRQTLGQGPEFLTYFQNEAQLEKSRLLSDRFSAERPKGSFSTLEIQRTEQGDSAMYLCASSSRASGRARFGPGTRLTVT.

The chain uses TRBV9 and TRBJ2-7; D unclear. The length of the CDR3 is 16 residues. From germline, CDR1 is SGDLS and CDR2 YYNGEE. V was cut by 4 bases and J by 5 bases, with 22 bases left in between. CDR3 residues: CASSKDGRQPSDEQYF. CDR3 DNA: TGTGCCAGCAGCAAAGATGGTCGGCAGCCCTCTGACGAGCAGTACTTC.

The gene calls are TRBV5-1 and TRBJ2-7; 7 bases fit TRBD1. The CDR3 extends over 14 amino acids. V shed 5 bases, J shed 1 base, and the junction held 6 bases outside the gene matches. Germline V gene data show CDR1 as SGHRS and CDR2 as YFSETQ. This chain's CDR3 is CASRNGQDSYEQYF. The CDR3 DNA is TGCGCCAGCAGAAACGGACAGGATTCCTACGAGCAGTACTTC. The variable domain in full, with the rest retrieved from reference TRBV5-1 and TRBJ2-7, is KAGVTQTPRYLIKTRGQQVTLSCSPISGHRSVSWYQQTPGQGLQFLFEYFSETQRNKGNFPGRFSGRQFSNSRSEMNVSTLELGDSALYLCASRNGQDSYEQYFGPGTRLTVT.

CDR3 residues: CASSVEGGVETQYF. CDR3 nucleotides: TGTGCCAGCAGCGTAGAGGGAGGGGTCGAGACCCAGTACTTC. This rearrangement joins TRBV9 to TRBJ2-5, with 7 nucleotides matching TRBD2. The CDR3 length is 14 residues. From germline, CDR1 is SGDLS and CDR2 YYNGEE. V lost 0 bases and J lost 5; bases outside the gene matches: 4.

Only a few counts were recorded for this clone. The chain has TRBV19 and TRBJ1-2; 7 bases line up with TRBD1. The junction had 7 bases not matched to a gene; V was cut back by 5 bases and J by 7 bases. CDR3 length: 13 amino acids. Germline V gene lookup returns CDR1 LNHDA and CDR2 SQIVND (reference sequence). The CDR3 is CASSVDRNVGYTF. The DNA for the CDR3 is TGTGCCAGTAGTGTGGACAGGAATGTTGGCTACACCTTC. Based on the CDR3 plus reference TRBV19 and TRBJ1-2, the full variable domain is DGGITQSPKYLFRKEGQNVTLSCEQNLNHDAMYWYRQDPGQGLRLIYYSQIVNDFQKGDIAEGYSVSREKKESFPLTVTSAQKNPTAFYLCASSVDRNVGYTFGSGTRLTVV.